The entry that follows covers one TCR beta chain sequence. The antigen is unknown. The data belong to a study of vaccination effects on CD4 cells after COVID-19. About the research overall: Peptides at about 10 ug/ml and IL-2 at 9 to 10 IU/ml were added to 1.5 million to 2 million PBMC per well.

Trimming cost V 3 bases and J 1 base; bases outside gene matches: 9. This CDR3 region has 17 residues. Germline CDR1 and CDR2: LNHDA and SQIVND (reference sequence). Measured with immunoSEQ multiplex PCR; TCRdb has only the in-frame clones, and not every one. Among tens of thousands of clones listed, 70% to 85% were seen once. Cells that had been cultured for 10 days were the source of isolated CD4+ T cells. Convalescent patients had PCR-confirmed SARS-CoV-2 infection between March and December 2020. In the cultures, half the medium was exchanged for IL-2 medium on days 3 and 7. The clonotype originates from a human donor who had a prior SARS-CoV-2 infection. The chain has TRBV19 and TRBJ1-2; 9 bases are shared with TRBD1. The specimen was CD4+ T cells from PBMCs cultured without peptide, collected before COVID-19 vaccination. The CDR3 nucleotides are TGTGCCAGTAGTATTCCGTGGACAGGGGCGAATAACTATGGCTACACCTTC. Translation: CASSIPWTGANNYGYTF.